These T cell receptor beta chains were read from a single sample in a study of technical replicates of blood from four donors. TCRdb's copy holds only in-frame clones and misses some; the assay was immunoSEQ multiplex PCR. The table shows over 50,000 clones, with approximately 86% occurring only once. Sequences were obtained from PBMCs. These receptors all stem from a human donor in good health. Some clones in this sample may be carry-over from other donors' samples. Each CDR3 is given with its conserved first and last residue. Fields, in order: D gene, V gene, clone size, J gene, CDR3 DNA, CDR3 protein. The D gene is left open where the match is weak. Size is stated for part of the rows, as once, few or many counts, or as a class when the clone is expanded.

NA	TRBV6-4	NA	TRBJ2-3	TGTGCCAGCAGCCCGACTAGTGGCACAGATACGCAGTATTTT	CASSPTSGTDTQYF
NA	TRBV18	NA	TRBJ2-3	TGTGCCAGCTCACCAGTAGTGGCGGAGACAGATACGCAGTATTTT	CASSPVVAETDTQYF
NA	TRBV7-2	NA	TRBJ2-7	TGTGCCAGCAGCTCCAGGGGTGGGAACGAGCAGTACTTC	CASSSRGGNEQYF
NA	TRBV10-3	NA	TRBJ2-3	TGTGCCATCAGTGAGTCGGCAAAAAGCACAGATACGCAGTATTTT	CAISESAKSTDTQYF
TRBD1	TRBV9	NA	TRBJ1-1	TGTGCCAGCAGCGGCCTAGGACAGGGAAAGGGTGAAGCTTTCTTT	CASSGLGQGKGEAFF
TRBD2	TRBV27	NA	TRBJ2-1	TGTGCCAGCAACCGGGAGGCCCTGACCTACAATGAGCAGTTCTTC	CASNREALTYNEQFF
TRBD2	TRBV4-3	NA	TRBJ2-7	TGCGCCAGCAGCCAAGATACTAGCGGGAGGCTCAACGAGCAGTACTTC	CASSQDTSGRLNEQYF
NA	TRBV19	NA	TRBJ2-7	TGTGCCAGTAGTCTACAGGGTACCTACGAGCAGTACTTC	CASSLQGTYEQYF
TRBD1	TRBV19	NA	TRBJ1-2	TGTGCCAGTAGTATCTTGACAGGGTTTTACTATGGCTACACCTTC	CASSILTGFYYGYTF
NA	TRBV7-9	NA	TRBJ1-1	TGTGCCAGCAGCCCCCTCAACACTGAAGCTTTCTTT	CASSPLNTEAFF
NA	TRBV4-3	NA	TRBJ2-4	TGCGCCAGCAGCCACTCGGGGGAAAAAAACATTCAGTACTTC	CASSHSGEKNIQYF
NA	TRBV4-3	few	TRBJ1-5	TGCGCCAGCAGCCAAGGACAGAGCAATCAGCCCCAGCATTTT	CASSQGQSNQPQHF
NA	TRBV19	NA	TRBJ2-2	TGTGCCAGTAGGCTCGGGAGCCCAGCGAACACCGGGGAGCTGTTTTTT	CASRLGSPANTGELFF
TRBD2	TRBV4-1	NA	TRBJ2-3	TGCGCCAGCAGCCGAACCGGGACTAGCGTTGGAGATACGCAGTATTTT	CASSRTGTSVGDTQYF
NA	TRBV7-2	once	TRBJ2-3	TGTGCCCTTAAGGGGGATACGCAGTATTTT	CALKGDTQYF
NA	TRBV5-8	NA	TRBJ2-1	TGTGCCAGCCTGCGGGGATCGTCCTACAATGAGCAGTTCTTC	CASLRGSSYNEQFF
NA	TRBV15	NA	TRBJ1-3	TGTGCCACCAGCAGAGGAATCTCACTACGGAGAATGGGAAACACCATATATTTT	CATSRGISLRRMGNTIYF
TRBD2	TRBV27	NA	TRBJ2-7	TGTGCCAGCAAAAAACCCCTCCCTTCGGGAGGAGGCGAGCAGTACTTC	CASKKPLPSGGGEQYF
NA	TRBV7-6	NA	TRBJ2-2	TGTGCCAGCAGCTTAGTCAGGGTAGCCGGGGAGCTGTTTTTT	CASSLVRVAGELFF
NA	TRBV5-1	NA	TRBJ2-3	TGCGCCAGCAGCTTGGGGGTTAGGGGGTCAGATACGCAGTATTTT	CASSLGVRGSDTQYF
TRBD2	TRBV7-2	NA	TRBJ2-3	TGTGCCAGCAGCTTAGGCGGGAGGCTGGTCACAGATACGCAGTATTTT	CASSLGGRLVTDTQYF
TRBD1	TRBV7-8	NA	TRBJ1-5	TGTGCCAGCAGCCAGGGGACAGGGGGCTTTGGTCAGCCCCAGCATTTT	CASSQGTGGFGQPQHF
NA	TRBV4-2	NA	TRBJ2-5	TGTGCCAGCAGCCAAGGGAGGGCCGGCCAGAGCTTCCAAGAGACCCAGTACTTC	CASSQGRAGQSFQETQYF
TRBD1	TRBV10-3	NA	TRBJ1-6	TGTGCCATCAGGCGGGACAGCACTTCACCCCTCCACTTT	CAIRRDSTSPLHF
NA	TRBV4-1	NA	TRBJ1-3	TGCGCCAGCAGCCAAGAGGGGGCAGGCCGCTCTGGAAACACCATATATTTT	CASSQEGAGRSGNTIYF
TRBD1	TRBV19	NA	TRBJ1-3	TGTGCCAGTAGCAAGGACAGGGCGTTTGGAAACACCATATATTTT	CASSKDRAFGNTIYF
NA	TRBV7-2	NA	TRBJ2-3	TGTGCCAGCGGCGAACAGGCCGGGTGGGGCCCCAGCACAGATACGCAGTATTTT	CASGEQAGWGPSTDTQYF
TRBD1	TRBV7-2	few	TRBJ1-1	TGTGCCAGCAGCTTAGTAGGGGACAGGGGCACTGAAGCTTTCTTT	CASSLVGDRGTEAFF
TRBD1	TRBV19	NA	TRBJ1-5	TGTGCCAGTAGTACCACGACAGGGAGCAATCAGCCCCAGCATTTT	CASSTTTGSNQPQHF
TRBD1	TRBV7-9	few	TRBJ1-5	TGTGCCAGTATCATAGGGGGGACAGTCTATAGCAATCAGCCCCAGCATTTT	CASIIGGTVYSNQPQHF
TRBD1	TRBV9	NA	TRBJ2-2	TGTGCCAGCAGCGTAAGGCAGACAGGGGGCGGCGGGGAGCTGTTTTTT	CASSVRQTGGGGELFF
TRBD1	TRBV7-9	NA	TRBJ1-2	TGTGCCAGCACCCAGGGGGGTTCCTATGGCTACACCTTC	CASTQGGSYGYTF
NA	TRBV18	NA	TRBJ2-3	TGTGCCAGCTCACCACCCGGGGTCCCAGATACGCAGTATTTT	CASSPPGVPDTQYF
NA	TRBV19	NA	TRBJ1-1	TGTGCCAGTAGTATAAGGCAGGGGAACACTGAAGCTTTCTTT	CASSIRQGNTEAFF
TRBD1	TRBV27	NA	TRBJ2-7	TGTGCCAGCAGTTCTAGGACAGGGAGATACGAGCAGTACTTC	CASSSRTGRYEQYF
TRBD2	TRBV9	NA	TRBJ2-1	TGTGCCAGCAGCGTAGGGACTAGCGGGATTGGGCAGTTCTTC	CASSVGTSGIGQFF
NA	TRBV27	NA	TRBJ1-5	TGTGCCAGCAGTTCAGGGGCTTACCAGCCCCAGCATTTT	CASSSGAYQPQHF
NA	TRBV5-1	NA	TRBJ2-7	TGCGCCAGCAGCTTGGGATGGGGGACTTCCCTCGAGCAGTACTTC	CASSLGWGTSLEQYF
NA	TRBV7-3	NA	TRBJ2-5	TGTGCCAGCAGCTCCGGTCGAGGCCAGGAGACCCAGTACTTC	CASSSGRGQETQYF
TRBD2	TRBV7-9	NA	TRBJ2-1	TGTGCCAGCAGAAGACCGCAACTAGCGCTCCACAATGAGCAGTTCTTC	CASRRPQLALHNEQFF
NA	TRBV5-1	NA	TRBJ2-3	TGCGCCAGCAGCTTGGTCGGGGTGGCAGATACGCAGTATTTT	CASSLVGVADTQYF